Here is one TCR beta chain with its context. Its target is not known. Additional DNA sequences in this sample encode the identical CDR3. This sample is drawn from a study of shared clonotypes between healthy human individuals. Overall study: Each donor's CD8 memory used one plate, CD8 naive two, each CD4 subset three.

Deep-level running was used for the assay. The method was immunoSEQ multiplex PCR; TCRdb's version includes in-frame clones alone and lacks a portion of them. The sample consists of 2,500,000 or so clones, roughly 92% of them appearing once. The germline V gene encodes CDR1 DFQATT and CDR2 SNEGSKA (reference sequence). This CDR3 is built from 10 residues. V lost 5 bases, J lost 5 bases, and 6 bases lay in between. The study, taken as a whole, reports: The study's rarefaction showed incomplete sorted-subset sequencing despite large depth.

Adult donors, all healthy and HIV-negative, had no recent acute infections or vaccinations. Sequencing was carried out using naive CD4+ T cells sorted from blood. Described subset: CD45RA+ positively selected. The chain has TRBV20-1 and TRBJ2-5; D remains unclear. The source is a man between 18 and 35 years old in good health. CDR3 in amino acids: CSAARETQYF. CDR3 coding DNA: TGCAGTGCTGCAAGGGAGACCCAGTACTTC.